Listed here are 22 T cell receptor beta chains from one sample, sequenced in a study of cytomegalovirus exposure and HLA in healthy donors. 60 Vbeta and 13 Jbeta primers were used in PCR. Profiled with immunoSEQ multiplex PCR; TCRdb holds only in-frame clones, not every one. The data show 130,000 to 150,000 clones, about 80% seen once. Sequenced input: PBMCs. Receptors were obtained from a woman aged 60-75 years in good health and CMV-seropositive.

The rearrangement uses TRBV21-1 and TRBJ1-1; TRBD1 reflects the table's D call only, with no check against the DNA. TRBV21-1 is a listed pseudogene. This CDR3 contains 14 residues. The CDR3 sequence: CASSEGAGGTEAFF. Written as DNA, the CDR3 is TGTGCCAGCAGCGAGGGGGCAGGGGGCACTGAAGCTTTCTTT.

The rearrangement uses TRBV14 and TRBJ2-7; D is possibly TRBD2 (5 bases). The CDR3 loop spans 13 amino acids. The germline gives CDR1 SGHDN, CDR2 FVKESK. Trimming removed 1 base from V and 5 bases from J, with 9 bases in between. CDR3 bases: TGTGCCAGCAGCCAAGCGGGATATGACGAGCAGTACTTC. It yields the protein CASSQAGYDEQYF.

The chain combines TRBV2 with TRBJ2-3; 9 nucleotides match TRBD1. In germline, CDR1 is SNHLY, CDR2 FYNNEI. The CDR3 runs to 14 residues. V dropped 5 bases and J dropped 6; count of bases not matched to a gene: 6. The CDR3 coding sequence is TGTGCCAGCAGTTCCGACAGGGGGGGGGATACGCAGTATTTT. The encoded protein is CASSSDRGGDTQYF. Combining the CDR3 with reference TRBV2 and TRBJ2-3 gives the whole variable domain EPEVTQTPSHQVTQMGQEVILRCVPISNHLYFYWYRQILGQKVEFLVSFYNNEISEKSEIFDDQFSVERPDGSNFTLKIRSTKLEDSAMYFCASSSDRGGDTQYFGPGTRLTVL.

The rearrangement links TRBV18 to TRBJ2-5; D not certain. CDR1 is KGHSH, CDR2 LQKENI, per germline. The CDR3 sequence is 13 residues long. Trimming took 3 bases from V and 1 from J, leaving 6 bases between them. CDR3 region: CASSPPVQETQYF. The CDR3 coding sequence is TGTGCCAGCTCACCCCCGGTCCAAGAGACCCAGTACTTC.

In regard to this clone: A junction boundary mismatches the germline segment, possibly from a read error. The chain couples TRBV7-7 to TRBJ2-5, with 13 bases that match TRBD2. Germline CDR1 SSHAT, CDR2 FNYEAQ (reference sequence). The CDR3 totals 17 residues. In DNA, the CDR3 is TGTGCTAGCAGCTCCAAACTAGCGGGAGGGCCGGGTGAGACCCAGTACTTC. Protein sequence: CASSSKLAGGPGETQYF.

This clone has only one observation. V and J are TRBV14 and TRBJ1-5; 10 bases agree with TRBD1. CDR3 length: 19 residues. Per germline, CDR1 SGHDN and CDR2 FVKESK. V shed 0 bases, J shed 1 base, and the junction held 9 bases outside the gene matches. The CDR3 DNA reads as TGTGCCAGCAGCCAAGAGGGGACAGGGGCAAGCTGGAGCAATCAGCCCCAGCATTTT. This translates into CASSQEGTGASWSNQPQHF.

This clone has at least ten counts. The rearrangement uses TRBV7-2 and TRBJ1-3; possible D gene TRBD1, 6 bases. Per the germline V gene, CDR1 is SGHTA and CDR2 is FQGNSA. Trimming cost V 6 bases and J 11 bases, with 17 bases left between them. The CDR3 length is 13 residues. The CDR3 spells CASSHDRQAAIYF. The CDR3 DNA sequence: TGTGCCAGCAGTCACGACCGACAGGCGGCCATATATTTT. The whole variable domain, filled in from reference TRBV7-2 and TRBJ1-3, reads GAGVSQSPSNKVTEKGKDVELRCDPISGHTALYWYRQSLGQGLEFLIYFQGNSAPDKSGLPSDRFSAERTGGSVSTLTIQRTQQEDSAVYLCASSHDRQAAIYFGEGSWLTVV.

The chain carries TRBV15 and TRBJ2-1; 11 bases align to TRBD2. There are 17 residues in the CDR3. V dropped 0 bases and J dropped 4; count of bases not matched to a gene: 5. Looked up from germline, CDR1 is LNHNV and CDR2 is YYDKDF (reference sequence). DNA for the CDR3: TGTGCCACCAGCAGAGATCTTGGGACTAGCGGATACAATGAGCAGTTCTTC. Translating gives CATSRDLGTSGYNEQFF.

This sequence joins TRBV30 and TRBJ2-7; a possible D gene is TRBD1 (5 bases). Per germline, CDR1 GTSNPN and CDR2 SVGIG (reference sequence). The V end lost 2 bases, the J end lost 2 bases, and 16 bases lay between the germline ends. This CDR3 is 15 amino acids long. CDR3 sequence: CAWSPRKGVPYEQYF. CDR3 nucleotide sequence: TGTGCCTGGAGTCCCAGGAAAGGGGTCCCCTACGAGCAGTACTTC. The full variable domain, its missing parts supplied by reference TRBV30 and TRBJ2-7, is SQTIHQWPATLVQPVGSPLSLECTVEGTSNPNLYWYRQAAGRGLQLLFYSVGIGQISSEVPQNLSASRPQDRQFILSSKKLLLSDSGFYLCAWSPRKGVPYEQYFGPGTRLTVT.

The V and J genes are TRBV19 and TRBJ2-1, with TRBD2 identical over 9 bases. Trimming at V came to 3 bases and at J to 3 bases, leaving 6 bases not matched to a gene. Germline V gene data show CDR1 as LNHDA and CDR2 as SQIVND (reference sequence). This CDR3 spans 16 amino acids. The CDR3 DNA sequence: TGTGCCAGTAGTATGGCTAGCGGGATTATCTACAATGAGCAGTTCTTC. It specifies CASSMASGIIYNEQFF.

V is TRBV4-1 and J is TRBJ2-3; 8 bases match TRBD1. Germline trimming cut 4 bases from V and 6 bases from J; bases unmatched to any gene: 9. Germline loops: CDR1 MGHRA, CDR2 YSYEKL. The CDR3 runs 15 residues. In DNA, the CDR3 is TGCGCCAGCAGCCTTACCCAGGGGGCTTCGGATACGCAGTATTTT. Translated, it gives CASSLTQGASDTQYF.

The chain has TRBV6-5 and TRBJ2-4; D is unresolved. This CDR3 comprises 13 residues. The V gene's germline CDR1 is MNHEY and CDR2 SVGAGI. V lost 6 bases and J 6 bases, leaving 12 bases between the germline ends. The CDR3 DNA follows: TGTGCCAGCAGACGGTCGTCGGTAAACATTCAGTACTTC. Translated: CASRRSSVNIQYF.

The genes are TRBV27 and TRBJ2-7; D is perhaps TRBD1 (6 bases). Germline V gene data show CDR1 as MNHEY and CDR2 as SMNVEV (reference sequence). The CDR3 extends over 13 amino acids. Trimming cost V 3 bases and J 5 bases, with 11 bases left between them. CDR3 sequence: CASSLTGIHEQYF. Written as DNA, the CDR3 is TGTGCCAGCAGTTTGACAGGAATCCACGAGCAGTACTTC.

This chain links TRBV27 with TRBJ2-7; 11 bases line up with TRBD1. The CDR3 extends over 13 amino acids. Trimming at V came to 8 bases and at J to 7 bases, leaving 7 bases not matched to a gene. Germline lookup yields CDR1 MNHEY and CDR2 SMNVEV (reference sequence). Here the CDR3 reads CASSGTGGVEQYF. The CDR3 DNA reads TGTGCCAGCTCCGGGACAGGGGGTGTGGAGCAGTACTTC.

This clone was found a few times. This chain links TRBV13 with TRBJ1-3; tentatively, D is TRBD1 (5 bases). Germline V gene sequence: CDR1 PRHDT, CDR2 FYEKMQ (reference sequence). V lost 6 bases and J lost 0, with 18 bases in between. The CDR3 contains 17 residues. CDR3 sequence (DNA): TGTGCCAGCAGTACTAGGAGGGGAAGAACCTCTGGAAACACCATATATTTT. It translates to CASSTRRGRTSGNTIYF.

In its sample, this clone was seen a few times. The chain carries TRBV30 and TRBJ2-7; 8 bases fit TRBD2. The ends lost 3 bases at V and 0 bases at J; junction bases unmatched: 10. This CDR3 region has 16 residues. Looked up from germline, CDR1 is GTSNPN and CDR2 is SVGIG (reference sequence). In nucleotides, the CDR3 is TGTGCCTGGAGAGGACTGGCCAGCGGGAGCTCCTACGAGCAGTACTTC. Its translation is CAWRGLASGSSYEQYF.

This clone appeared once. The chain links TRBV29-1 to TRBJ2-5; 7 bases match TRBD1. The CDR3 extends over 15 amino acids. With 5 bases clipped from V and 11 bases from J, the junction kept 20 bases outside the gene matches. Germline CDR1 reads SQVTM; CDR2 reads ANQGSEA. The CDR3 DNA sequence: TGCAGCGTTCCAAAGGGGGCGGCATCGTTAGGGGAGCAGTACTTC. Amino acids: CSVPKGAASLGEQYF. Looking up the rest from reference TRBV29-1 and TRBJ2-5 gives the full variable domain: SAVISQKPSRDICQRGTSLTIQCQVDSQVTMMFWYRQQPGQSLTLIATANQGSEATYESGFVIDKFPISRPNLTFSTLTVSNMSPEDSSIYLCSVPKGAASLGEQYFGPGTRLLVL.

Written as DNA, the CDR3 is TGTGCCAGCAGTATAACTAGCGGCCTCTACGAGCAGTACTTC. Its translation is CASSITSGLYEQYF. The rearrangement links TRBV6-1 to TRBJ2-7, with 8 positions matching TRBD2. V was clipped by 5 bases and J by 3 bases; unmatched bases: 6. The CDR3 runs 14 residues. In germline, CDR1 is MNHNS, CDR2 SASEGT.

The genes are TRBV2 and TRBJ2-2; 8 nucleotides agree with TRBD1. The CDR3 is 15 residues long. Looked up from germline, CDR1 is SNHLY and CDR2 is FYNNEI. J was trimmed by 5 bases and V by 6 bases; bases with no gene match: 8. CDR3 residues: CASRATGGWTGELFF. Here the CDR3 DNA reads TGTGCCAGCAGGGCAACAGGGGGATGGACCGGGGAGCTGTTTTTT. Full variable domain (outside the CDR3, taken from reference TRBV2 and TRBJ2-2): EPEVTQTPSHQVTQMGQEVILRCVPISNHLYFYWYRQILGQKVEFLVSFYNNEISEKSEIFDDQFSVERPDGSNFTLKIRSTKLEDSAMYFCASRATGGWTGELFFGEGSRLTVL.

V and J are TRBV5-6 and TRBJ2-1, with D perhaps matching TRBD2 (6 bases). Germline CDR1 is SGHDT and CDR2 is YYEEEE. The CDR3 is 15 residues long. Trimming cost V 2 bases and J 0 bases, with 9 bases left between them. CDR3 bases: TGTGCCAGCAGCTTTTGGAGGGACTCCTACAATGAGCAGTTCTTC. It yields the protein CASSFWRDSYNEQFF. Full variable domain (outside the CDR3, taken from reference TRBV5-6 and TRBJ2-1): DAGVTQSPTHLIKTRGQQVTLRCSPKSGHDTVSWYQQALGQGPQFIFQYYEEEERQRGNFPDRFSGHQFPNYSSELNVNALLLGDSALYLCASSFWRDSYNEQFFGPGTRLTVL.

As DNA, the CDR3 is TGTGCCAGCAGCCCGGGACAGGGTAATGATCCCAAAAACATTCAGTACTTC. This translates into CASSPGQGNDPKNIQYF. The chain carries TRBV5-6 and TRBJ2-4, with 9 bases aligning to TRBD1. V shed 4 bases, J shed 2 bases, and the junction held 10 bases outside the gene matches. The germline gives CDR1 SGHDT, CDR2 YYEEEE. The CDR3 sequence is 17 residues long.

Note on this clone: Other DNA sequences within the sample encode an identical CDR3. The genes are TRBV7-9 and TRBJ2-5; tentative D call: TRBD1 (6 bases). With 7 bases removed from V and 5 bases from J, the gap between germline ends came to 17 bases. The CDR3 sequence is 14 residues long. Germline CDR1 is SEHNR and CDR2 is FQNEAQ (reference sequence). The CDR3 is CASTYRAKQETQYF. The CDR3, as DNA: TGTGCCAGCACCTACAGGGCTAAGCAGGAGACCCAGTACTTC.